This T cell receptor beta chain was sequenced for a study of cytotoxic CD8 clonotypes in ibrutinib-treated CLL. For the study at large: Among responders, roughly 24 were partial and 2 complete; after median approximately 62 months, about 15 stayed remitted and some 12 progressed.

Study-wide results and limits: Higher clonality was seen at ibrutinib response and a return toward baseline at progression. Public clonotypes (which were uncommon) either contracted or remained stable on treatment.

Only one count was recorded for this clone. What it recognizes is unknown. The CDR3 totals 16 residues. From germline, CDR1 is SGHNT and CDR2 YYREEE (reference sequence). V gave up 5 bases and J gave up 0 bases, with 17 bases separating them. The planned depth of sequencing spanned 1 in 200,000 to 1 in 1 million T cells. Some clones are missing from TCRdb's copy, which holds only in-frame ones; the method was immunoSEQ multiplex PCR. The sample lists about 29,000 clones; roughly 69% were seen once. The sample was PBMCs, taken after 24 months of ibrutinib treatment. The chain combines TRBV5-4 with TRBJ1-1; D ambiguous. This TCR came from a human donor with chronic lymphocytic leukemia. The CDR3 sequence: CASRREQSPMNTEAFF. CDR3 nucleotide sequence: TGTGCCAGCAGGAGGGAGCAGAGTCCCATGAACACTGAAGCTTTCTTT.